The 20 T cell receptor beta chains below all came from one sample that was sequenced in a study of graft-versus-host responses after intestinal transplantation. TCRdb's table, derived via immunoSEQ multiplex PCR, lists solely in-frame clones and lacks some. Of about 100,000 clones in the sample, less than 90% were seen once. Their antigens remain unidentified. The source was unstimulated CD4+ T cells sorted from spleen or lymph node cells, collected before transplant. The receptors were sampled from a human donor who was the organ donor for an intestinal transplant.

The gene calls are TRBV5-5 and TRBJ1-5; the D gene is possibly TRBD1 (5 bases). Trimming removed 5 bases at V and 0 bases at J, with 9 bases between. Germline V lookup: CDR1 SGHKS, CDR2 YYEKEE (reference sequence). This CDR3 contains 14 residues. CDR3 region: CASSTGYSNQPQHF. The CDR3 bases are TGTGCCAGCAGTACAGGTTATAGCAATCAGCCCCAGCATTTT.

This clone was seen a few times. This CDR3 is CASSRGETQYF. CDR3 bases: TGTGCCAGCAGTAGAGGAGAGACCCAGTACTTC. V is TRBV27 and J is TRBJ2-5; no reliable D call. Germline V gene sequence: CDR1 MNHEY, CDR2 SMNVEV (reference sequence). The CDR3 has 11 residues. V shed 5 bases and J shed 4 bases, with 5 bases lying between them.

A single count supports this clone. The V gene is TRBV6-1, the J gene TRBJ2-3; D uncertain. Trimming stripped 0 bases from V and 0 bases from J, with 10 bases between. Germline CDR1 reads MNHNS; CDR2 reads SASEGT. This CDR3 contains 16 residues. The chain's CDR3 is CASSEALRTSTDTQYF. CDR3 nucleotides: TGTGCCAGCAGTGAAGCGCTTCGCACTAGCACAGATACGCAGTATTTT.

This clone appeared a single time. The chain recombines TRBV15 with TRBJ2-1; 9 positions agree with TRBD2. CDR1 is LNHNV, CDR2 YYDKDF, per germline (reference sequence). J was trimmed by 0 bases and V by 0 bases; bases with no gene match: 6. The CDR3 is made up of 18 amino acids. CDR3 nucleotide sequence: TGTGCCACCAGCAGAGATCTAGCGGGGATGAGCTCCTACAATGAGCAGTTCTTC. Its protein is CATSRDLAGMSSYNEQFF.

The chain couples TRBV19 to TRBJ2-2; possible D gene TRBD2, 5 bases. Between the trimmed V and J ends, which lost 5 bases and 5 bases, there was a span of 18 bases. CDR3 size: 16 residues. Germline V lookup: CDR1 LNHDA, CDR2 SQIVND (reference sequence). CDR3 in DNA: TGTGCCAGTAGTTTGCGGGTCATCGGACGTACCGGGGAGCTGTTTTTT. Amino acid sequence: CASSLRVIGRTGELFF.

V usage is TRBV27 and J usage is TRBJ1-6; D is ambiguous. Trimming stripped 3 bases from V and 6 bases from J, with 6 bases between. Germline V gene sequence: CDR1 MNHEY, CDR2 SMNVEV (reference sequence). This CDR3 contains 13 residues. CDR3 sequence reads: CASSFLPNSPLHF. The DNA for the CDR3 is TGTGCCAGCAGTTTCCTGCCTAATTCACCCCTCCACTTT.

The chain joins TRBV14 to TRBJ1-4; TRBD1 matches at 8 bases. V dropped 0 bases and J dropped 11; count of bases not matched to a gene: 8. CDR1 is SGHDN, CDR2 FVKESK, per germline. CDR3 length: 15 amino acids. The CDR3 DNA sequence: TGTGCCAGCAGCCAAGATAGGACAGGGACTCGGAAACTGTTTTTT. Encoded protein: CASSQDRTGTRKLFF.

The V call is TRBV6-1, the J call TRBJ2-5, with D perhaps matching TRBD1 (6 bases). The J call is uncertain, as TRBJ2-7 better fits the DNA end. This CDR3 comprises 13 residues. CDR1 is MNHNS, CDR2 SASEGT, per germline. The CDR3 reads CASIGGGLYEQYF. CDR3 nucleotide sequence: TGTGCCAGCATTGGGGGCGGGCTCTACGAGCAGTACTTC.

The chain joins TRBV10-3 to TRBJ2-2; D ambiguous. With 2 bases removed from V and 6 bases from J, the gap between germline ends came to 7 bases. Germline assignment: CDR1 ENHRY and CDR2 SYGVKD. CDR3 length equals 13 residues. The CDR3 loop reads CAISEGTPGELFF. In DNA, the CDR3 is TGTGCCATCAGTGAGGGAACACCCGGGGAGCTGTTTTTT.

CDR3 region: CASRGGPGELFF. CDR3 coding DNA: TGTGCCAGCAGGGGGGGGCCCGGGGAGCTGTTTTTT. The chain uses TRBV27 and TRBJ2-2; D might be TRBD2 (7 bases). Germline V gene sequence: CDR1 MNHEY, CDR2 SMNVEV (reference sequence). The V end was cut by 6 bases, the J end by 6 bases, with 8 bases between. The CDR3 is 12 residues long.

The chain joins TRBV14 to TRBJ2-2, with D perhaps TRBD1 (5 bases). Trimming removed 6 bases at V and 0 bases at J, with 11 bases between. CDR3 length: 15 residues. CDR1 is SGHDN, CDR2 FVKESK, per germline. The CDR3 loop reads CASSRQRSNTGELFF. CDR3 DNA sequence: TGTGCCAGCAGTCGACAGCGATCGAACACCGGGGAGCTGTTTTTT.

V is TRBV30 and J is TRBJ2-3; 9 nucleotides agree with TRBD2. The germline V gene has CDR1 GTSNPN and CDR2 SVGIG (reference sequence). The ends lost 3 bases at V and 4 bases at J; junction bases unmatched: 14. The CDR3 is 17 amino acids. For the CDR3, the DNA is TGTGCCTGGAGGTCGGGTAGCGGGGGCCCGGGGGCAGATACGCAGTATTTT. Translation gives CAWRSGSGGPGADTQYF.

The V call is TRBV5-5, the J call TRBJ2-5; D is ambiguous. Trimming took 4 bases from V and 3 from J, leaving 13 bases between them. Looked up from germline, CDR1 is SGHKS and CDR2 is YYEKEE (reference sequence). This CDR3 is 14 amino acids long. DNA for the CDR3: TGTGCCAGCAGCCCCGGGCAGTACGAAGAGACCCAGTACTTC. Protein: CASSPGQYEETQYF. The entire variable domain, with the rest obtained from reference TRBV5-5 and TRBJ2-5, is as follows: DAGVTQSPTHLIKTRGQQVTLRCSPISGHKSVSWYQQVLGQGPQFIFQYYEKEERGRGNFPDRFSARQFPNYSSELNVNALLLGDSALYLCASSPGQYEETQYFGPGTRLLVL.

The chain has TRBV6-5 and TRBJ1-1; TRBD1 might be the D (5 bases). Germline CDR1 and CDR2: MNHEY and SVGAGI. The CDR3 contains 14 residues. V was cut by 6 bases and J by 4 bases, with 15 bases left in between. As DNA, the CDR3 is TGTGCCAGCAGGACCCGGGGGAGAGGCACTGAAGCTTTCTTT. Translated, it gives CASRTRGRGTEAFF.

This clone was recorded only once. The rearrangement links TRBV5-1 to TRBJ2-5, with no clear D. TRBJ2-7 explains the end of the DNA better; the J call may be wrong. Germline loops: CDR1 SGHRS, CDR2 YFSETQ. The CDR3 contains 13 residues. Here the CDR3 reads CASSFGTYYEQYF. In DNA form, the CDR3 reads TGCGCCAGCAGCTTTGGCACCTACTACGAGCAGTACTTC.

This chain joins TRBV2 and TRBJ1-1; D gene unclear. The V gene's germline CDR1 is SNHLY and CDR2 FYNNEI. Deletions cut 2 bases from V and 1 base from J, with 5 bases between. The CDR3 runs to 13 residues. CDR3 amino acids: CASSELWNTEAFF. DNA for the CDR3: TGTGCCAGCAGTGAATTATGGAACACTGAAGCTTTCTTT.

The chain combines TRBV5-8 with TRBJ1-5, with D maybe TRBD1 (5 bases). This CDR3 region has 15 residues. Trimming shortened V by 4 bases and J by 1 base, and 12 bases separated the two germline ends. Per germline, CDR1 SGHTS and CDR2 YDEGEE. The DNA of the CDR3 is TGTGCCAGCAGCCAGTTCCGGGGGAGCAATCAGCCCCAGCATTTT. It is translated as CASSQFRGSNQPQHF.

The V and J genes are TRBV19 and TRBJ1-4, with a tentative D call TRBD1 (6 bases). CDR1 is LNHDA, CDR2 SQIVND, per germline (reference sequence). This CDR3 has 15 residues. V lost 7 bases, J lost 0 bases, and 12 bases lay in between. CDR3 residues: CASMDSPSTNEKLFF. The CDR3 DNA sequence: TGTGCCAGTATGGACAGCCCCTCAACTAATGAAAAACTGTTTTTT.

This chain uses TRBV5-1 with TRBJ1-6; D is undetermined. The germline V and J ends were trimmed by 5 bases and 5 bases, with 14 bases remaining between them. Germline values: CDR1 SGHRS, CDR2 YFSETQ. The length of the CDR3 is 15 residues. The CDR3, as DNA: TGCGCCAGCAGTCGGTTATCAGCCGATAATTCACCCCTCCACTTT. This encodes CASSRLSADNSPLHF.

This clone was seen once. The CDR3 region is CASSAGTGELFF. CDR3 coding DNA: TGTGCCAGCAGTGCGGGGACCGGGGAGCTGTTTTTT. V usage is TRBV2 and J usage is TRBJ2-2; the D gene is possibly TRBD2 (5 bases). Looked up from germline, CDR1 is SNHLY and CDR2 is FYNNEI. The CDR3 is 12 residues long. With 4 bases removed from V and 5 bases from J, the gap between germline ends came to 5 bases.